This T cell receptor (beta chain) was captured in a study of T cell repertoires in cytomegalovirus infection (dated by TCRdb to 2018 to 2020). The study in broad terms: Donor HLA type was relevant to the analysis, as public TCR beta signatures indicated carriage of CMV infection together with the matching HLA type.

As concerns this clonotype: Its cognate antigen has yet to be identified. No much larger clonotype is one base removed from it; base qualities were not supplied.

Study-wide findings and limitations: Carriers of CMV infection plus the relevant HLA type were discriminated by the cumulative frequency of public TCR beta family members in the study cohort and in an independent approximately 350-donor cohort. The ex vivo response was dominated by HLA-C-restricted CMV-specific TCR beta clonotypes, which also provided the single most frequent clonotype in two of eight donors.

Instrument on record: Illumina HiSeq 1500. TCRdb applied fastp at Q25 and MiXCR to the public reads, then kept only in-frame beta chains. One record per CDR3 amino acid sequence lists the most common genes and DNA. A total of a few hundred thousand distinct CDR3 sequences appear in this sample, less than 20% of them only once. Less than 9.5% of the sample rests with the top ten. Sequencing was carried out using PBMCs. The receptor was isolated from a human donor in good health (CMV status not recorded). Some clones in this sample may be carry-over from other donors' samples.

Here is the DNA: TGTGCCACCTCGGGGGGGAGGGCTTACAATGAGCAGTTCTTC. It is translated as CATSGGRAYNEQFF. The chain is encoded by TRBV19 joined to TRBJ2-1, and 8 junctional nucleotides match TRBD2. Taken from the germline V gene (reference sequence), the CDR1 and CDR2 loops are LNHDA and SQIVND. Measured from the cysteine to the phenylalanine, the CDR3 is 14 residues long. This entry keeps only the CDR3 DNA: 42 bases, framed from base 1. Trimming takes 10 bases off V and 4 bases off J; junction bases not matched to a gene: 9.